A selection of T cell receptor beta chains follows, all from one sample in a study of graft-versus-host responses after intestinal transplantation. Their recognized antigens are unknown. Profiled with immunoSEQ multiplex PCR; TCRdb holds only in-frame clones, not every one. Among about 120,000 clones listed, 90% to 95% were seen once. The starting material was unstimulated CD8+ T cells sorted from spleen or lymph node cells, obtained before transplant. The receptors here all came from a human donor who was the organ donor for an intestinal transplant. The CDR3 runs from the conserved cysteine through the conserved F or W. A D gene is named only where the DNA matches it firmly. Size is omitted from some rows. Given values are once, few, many or a class for expanded clones.

cdr3_aa cdr3_nt clone_size j_call v_call d_call
CASSWTGSPTLHF TGTGCCAGCAGTTGGACAGGGAGTCCCACCCTCCACTTT NA TRBJ1-6 TRBV27 TRBD1
CASSRQGYTYEQYF TGTGCCAGCAGTCGACAGGGCTACACCTACGAGCAGTACTTC NA TRBJ2-7 TRBV27 TRBD1
CASSHRTGGGNTIYF TGTGCCAGCAGCCACAGGACAGGGGGAGGAAACACCATATATTTT NA TRBJ1-3 TRBV9 TRBD1
CASSQVEGSKYEQYF TGTGCCAGCAGCCAAGTTGAAGGTAGTAAGTACGAGCAGTACTTC NA TRBJ2-7 TRBV4-2 NA
CSVRAGSEQFF TGCAGCGTGCGGGCAGGGAGTGAGCAGTTCTTC NA TRBJ2-1 TRBV29-1 NA
CASSQDLGTGSSYEQYF TGTGCCAGCAGCCAAGATCTCGGGACAGGATCATCGTACGAGCAGTACTTC NA TRBJ2-7 TRBV4-2 TRBD1
CASSHSLAGVLNEQFF TGTGCCAGCTCACACTCACTAGCGGGAGTATTAAATGAGCAGTTCTTC NA TRBJ2-1 TRBV18 TRBD2
CASSMNRATEAFF TGTGCCAGCAGTATGAACAGGGCCACTGAAGCTTTCTTT NA TRBJ1-1 TRBV2 NA
CATSSQLEALSNQPQHF TGTGCCACCAGCAGCCAACTAGAAGCACTTAGCAATCAGCCCCAGCATTTT once TRBJ1-5 TRBV15 NA
CARRHVTSGRTYEQYF TGTGCCAGAAGACACGTAACTAGCGGGCGCACCTACGAGCAGTACTTC NA TRBJ2-7 TRBV5-3 TRBD2
CASSKDSNQPQHF TGTGCCAGTAGTAAAGACAGCAATCAGCCCCAGCATTTT NA TRBJ1-5 TRBV19 NA
CASSQEDRDSEKLFF TGTGCCAGCTCACAGGAGGACAGGGACTCCGAAAAACTGTTTTTT NA TRBJ1-4 TRBV18 TRBD1
CASSFSLGGGNTEAFF TGTGCCAGCAGTTTCTCCCTGGGGGGGGGAAACACTGAAGCTTTCTTT NA TRBJ1-1 TRBV27 NA
CASSPGGQGANTEAFF TGCGCCAGCAGCCCCGGCGGTCAAGGCGCCAACACTGAAGCTTTCTTT NA TRBJ1-1 TRBV5-1 NA
CASMGDRDRGVYEQYF TGTGCCAGCATGGGTGACCGGGACAGGGGGGTCTACGAGCAGTACTTC NA TRBJ2-7 TRBV2 TRBD1
CASSIGGTPPGDEQFF TGTGCCAGTAGTATAGGAGGGACACCCCCCGGGGATGAGCAGTTCTTC NA TRBJ2-1 TRBV19 NA
CASSPSDRGREQYF TGTGCCAGCAGTCCATCGGACCGAGGTCGGGAGCAGTACTTC NA TRBJ2-7 TRBV25-1 NA
CASSPVAGGHTYEQYF TGTGCCAGCAGTCCGGTAGCGGGAGGGCATACCTACGAGCAGTACTTC NA TRBJ2-7 TRBV28 TRBD2
CASTMTSGETQYF TGTGCCAGCACCATGACTAGTGGGGAGACCCAGTACTTC NA TRBJ2-5 TRBV28 NA
CASSPKVAGPNEQYF TGTGCCAGCAGTCCGAAGGTAGCGGGACCCAACGAGCAGTACTTC NA TRBJ2-7 TRBV27 TRBD2
CASSQGGQGFYEQYF TGTGCCAGCAGCCAGGGGGGACAGGGCTTCTACGAGCAGTACTTC NA TRBJ2-7 TRBV6-6 TRBD1
CASSLRPDRLDSSYGYTF TGTGCCAGCAGTTTACGACCGGACAGGCTCGATTCTTCCTATGGCTACACCTTC NA TRBJ1-2 TRBV27 TRBD1
CAWRQGELDYVLSDTQYF TGTGCCTGGAGGCAAGGGGAACTAGATTATGTTCTCTCAGATACGCAGTATTTT once TRBJ2-3 TRBV30 NA
CASSRYRGENIYNEQFF TGTGCCAGCAGCCGATACAGGGGTGAGAATATTTACAATGAGCAGTTCTTC NA TRBJ2-1 TRBV28 TRBD1
CATSEGWTAMGNTQYF TGTGCCACCAGTGAGGGGTGGACAGCAATGGGGAATACGCAGTATTTT NA TRBJ2-3 TRBV15 NA
CASSRGGLPGENNEQFF TGTGCCAGCAGCCGAGGGGGACTCCCGGGGGAAAACAATGAGCAGTTCTTC few TRBJ2-1 TRBV7-2 NA
CSVVALYNEQFF TGCAGCGTTGTAGCCTTATACAATGAGCAGTTCTTC NA TRBJ2-1 TRBV29-1 NA
CASSLDRGLINYGYTF TGCGCCAGCAGCTTGGACAGGGGGCTTATTAACTATGGCTACACCTTC NA TRBJ1-2 TRBV5-1 TRBD1
CATSRDLEKLFF TGTGCCACCAGCAGAGATCTGGAAAAACTGTTTTTT NA TRBJ1-4 TRBV15 NA
CASSKLAGSSTDTQYF TGTGCCAGCAGTAAACTAGCGGGTTCTAGCACAGATACGCAGTATTTT NA TRBJ2-3 TRBV2 TRBD2
CATTLDGEQFF TGTGCCACCACATTGGACGGTGAGCAGTTCTTC NA TRBJ2-1 TRBV2 NA
CASTQWDEAFF TGTGCCAGTACCCAGTGGGACGAAGCTTTCTTT NA TRBJ1-1 TRBV19 NA
CASSLSGIDEQYF TGTGCCAGCAGCTTATCGGGTATCGACGAGCAGTACTTC NA TRBJ2-7 TRBV7-6 NA
CASSFFSGSYEQYF TGTGCCAGCAGTTTTTTTAGCGGGAGTTACGAGCAGTACTTC NA TRBJ2-7 TRBV27 TRBD2
CASSPDQGATPNYGYTF TGTGCCAGCAGCCCCGATCAGGGGGCGACCCCTAACTATGGCTACACCTTC NA TRBJ1-2 TRBV9 TRBD1
CASSFLTFGHLNYGYTF TGTGCCAGCAGCTTCCTTACTTTTGGACACCTGAACTATGGCTACACCTTC NA TRBJ1-2 TRBV7-9 NA
CASRLVSNQPQHF TGCGCCAGCAGATTGGTAAGCAATCAGCCCCAGCATTTT once TRBJ1-5 TRBV10-1 NA
CASSSDSAYEQYF TGTGCCAGCAGTTCGGACTCTGCCTACGAGCAGTACTTC NA TRBJ2-7 TRBV13 NA
CASSLGMGAYEQYF TGTGCCAGCAGTTTAGGGATGGGGGCCTACGAGCAGTACTTC NA TRBJ2-7 TRBV27 NA
CAICRDIPGTEAFF TGTGCCATCTGCCGGGACATACCTGGGACTGAAGCTTTCTTT NA TRBJ1-1 TRBV10-3 NA
CASSLARRSGELFF TGCGCCAGCAGCTTGGCCAGACGGTCCGGGGAGCTGTTTTTT NA TRBJ2-2 TRBV5-1 NA
CASSAGTGNQPQHF TGTGCCAGCAGCGCGGGGACAGGCAATCAGCCCCAGCATTTT NA TRBJ1-5 TRBV9 TRBD1
CASSEARSSLYEQYF TGTGCCAGCAGTGAAGCGCGGAGCTCCCTATACGAGCAGTACTTC NA TRBJ2-7 TRBV6-1 NA
CASSGVRDRPPINYEQYF TGTGCCAGCAGTGGGGTCCGGGACAGACCGCCGATAAACTACGAGCAGTACTTC NA TRBJ2-7 TRBV2 TRBD1
CASSQVFPRGKNLYLGYGYTF TGCGCCAGCAGCCAAGTTTTCCCACGCGGGAAGAACCTTTATCTTGGGTATGGCTACACCTTC NA TRBJ1-2 TRBV4-1 NA
CASFDRGGGTGELFF TGTGCCAGCTTTGACAGGGGGGGCGGCACCGGGGAGCTGTTTTTT NA TRBJ2-2 TRBV21-1 NA
CASSYPGTDPRGYTF TGTGCCAGCAGTTACCCAGGGACGGACCCTAGGGGCTACACCTTC once TRBJ1-2 TRBV6-5 NA
CASRPRGRSAVDTQYF TGTGCCAGCAGGCCGAGGGGGCGCAGTGCTGTAGATACGCAGTATTTT NA TRBJ2-3 TRBV7-9 TRBD1
CASRSGLAGSSYEQYF TGTGCAAGTCGCTCCGGACTAGCGGGGAGCTCCTACGAGCAGTACTTC NA TRBJ2-7 TRBV12-2 NA
CASSHRQDPNTEAFF TGCGCCAGCAGCCACCGACAGGACCCTAACACTGAAGCTTTCTTT NA TRBJ1-1 TRBV4-3 NA